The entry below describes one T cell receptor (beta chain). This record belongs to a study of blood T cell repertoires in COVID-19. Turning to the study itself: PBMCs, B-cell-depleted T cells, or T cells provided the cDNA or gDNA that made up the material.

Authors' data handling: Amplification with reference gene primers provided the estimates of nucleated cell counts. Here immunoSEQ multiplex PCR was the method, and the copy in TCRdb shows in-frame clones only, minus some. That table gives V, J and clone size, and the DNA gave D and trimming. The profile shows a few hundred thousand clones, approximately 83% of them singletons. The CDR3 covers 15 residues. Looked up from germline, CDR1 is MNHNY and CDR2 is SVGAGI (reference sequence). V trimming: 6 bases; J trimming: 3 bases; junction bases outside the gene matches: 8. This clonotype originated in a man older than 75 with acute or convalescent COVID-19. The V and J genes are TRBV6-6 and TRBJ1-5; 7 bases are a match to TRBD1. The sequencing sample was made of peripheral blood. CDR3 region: CASSPGTAYNQPQHF. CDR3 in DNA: TGTGCCAGCAGCCCAGGGACAGCCTACAATCAGCCCCAGCATTTT.